The clone carrying this T cell receptor (beta chain) was observed a handful of times. Its antigen is as yet unknown. The data were taken from a study of T cells after yellow fever vaccination. Universal primer sites and UMIs were introduced during 5'RACE template-switching synthesis of TCR cDNA. TCRdb re-called the 5' RACE reads with MiXCR, one entry per CDR3 protein. The profile shows about 180,000 distinct CDR3 sequences, roughly 6.4% of them singletons. Germline CDR1 reads KGHDR; CDR2 reads SFDVKD. With 3 bases removed from V and 0 bases from J, the gap between germline ends came to 11 bases. The CDR3 runs to 16 residues. Overall study results and limits: Abundant clonotypes from the bulk population could get into FACS-sorted repertoires as contaminants.

This chain uses TRBV24-1 with TRBJ2-1; TRBD2 is a possible D gene (5 bases). This clonotype was sampled from a man aged 18 to 29 who received the YFV17D yellow fever vaccine. Sequences were derived from CD4+ T cells sorted from PBMCs, sampled on the day of the first yellow fever vaccination. The DNA of the CDR3 is TGTGCCACCAGTGATCCCACCGGGGACTCCTACAATGAGCAGTTCTTC. This gives the protein CATSDPTGDSYNEQFF.